This T cell receptor beta chain was found in a study of PD-1 blockade in classical Hodgkin lymphoma (dated by TCRdb to the early 2020s). A note on the overall study: Nivolumab dosing was 3 mg/kg intravenously every 2 weeks, continuing until either disease progression or unacceptable toxicity. The study used TCR beta sequencing and CyTOF to define a peripheral blood immune signature of response to PD-1 blockade in classical Hodgkin lymphoma. Broader findings and caveats from the paper: Patients starting nivolumab less than 1 year after ASCT had lower diversity and were excluded from later analyses to avoid confounding by immune reconstitution. A significant rise by C4D1 was seen in CD4+ but not CD8+ TCR diversity (p=0.0027 vs p=0.16), with the rise being most apparent in complete responders (p=0.02). Trial patients achieving complete response had baseline diversity similar to newly diagnosed patients, whereas partial responders and progressors had significantly lower diversity. Baseline TCR diversity was reported to be lower in newly diagnosed patients than in healthy donors and to be lower still in relapsed/refractory patients. The study was restricted to a single clinical trial cohort, and the causes of repertoire differences, possibly disease activity or prior therapy, were left undefined.

Genomic DNA was extracted with the Qiagen DNeasy kit from unsorted PBMCs and from negatively selected CD4+ and CD8+ fractions. TCR beta CDR3 regions were amplified by immunoSEQ multiplex PCR using primers annealing to V and J segments. Amplification bias was minimized using a synthetic immune receptor repertoire, and residual bias was removed computationally after sequencing. The authors processed their data as follows. Custom Python scripts were used to quantify repertoire diversity as the Shannon entropy index. Unsorted, CD4+ and CD8+ repertoires were analyzed separately, except for combined analyses in which CD4+ and CD8+ sequences were merged in silico. Clonal expansion was defined as a frequency increase of at least 2-fold after treatment compared with C1D1, and clones undetected at baseline were assigned a pseudocount of 0.5. Clones with 0 or 1 copy at C1D1 were defined as singleton clones, while clones with 2 or more copies were defined as non-singleton clones. By matching protein sequences in sorted samples from the same patient, clones expanded in unsorted samples were annotated as CD4+, CD8+ or unknown. Diversity changes from C1D1 to C4D1 were tested in paired samples using Wilcoxon tests. TCRdb retrieved this table from immuneACCESS and kept in-frame rearrangements only. Not all clones are present; in checked studies, unresolved V genes account for under half, and no reason is known for the remainder. The V and J calls and clone size come from that table; D and trimming were worked out from the DNA. Recorded for this sample are 20,000 to 30,000 clones; more than 75% of them occurred a single time. The ten largest make up 6.7% of the sample.

A remark on this clone: Its recognized antigen is unknown. There are no base qualities to consult, and no much larger clone falls within one base.

Interpreted using the paper, the time point label stands for: cycle 1 day 1 (C1D1), immediately before nivolumab initiation. Relapse after autologous stem cell transplantation had occurred in all trial patients, and cohorts A, B and C were distinguished by prior brentuximab vedotin exposure. The trial cohort included more than 55 patients with relapsed/refractory classical Hodgkin lymphoma, and each patient had a best overall response of complete response, partial response or progressive disease. Single-agent nivolumab was administered to trial patients in the multi-cohort phase II CheckMate 205 trial. An independent review committee assessed best overall response by applying the 2007 International Working Group response criteria. Trial PBMCs were obtained immediately prior to nivolumab initiation (C1D1) and on therapy at cycle 2 day 1 and cycle 4 day 1. After peripheral blood was drawn into 8 mL Vacutainer Cell Preparation Tubes, PBMCs were isolated by centrifugation and then cryopreserved.

V loses 1 base of germline sequence and J loses 0 bases, and the interval between the two ends is 7 bases. From a lookup of the germline V gene, CDR1 and CDR2 are SGHAT and FQNNGV. The CDR3, cysteine through phenylalanine, is 16 amino acids long. The retained sequence is limited to the CDR3, 48 bases, with the frame set at the first base. Material: peripheral blood mononuclear cells (PBMCs), obtained at baseline. The TCR comes from a human donor with classical Hodgkin lymphoma. Here the chain combines TRBV11-2 and TRBJ2-6; the D gene cannot be named for sure. CDR3 sequence: CASSLVARSGANVLTF. The nucleotide sequence reads TGTGCCAGCAGCTTAGTCGCACGCTCTGGGGCCAACGTCCTGACTTTC.